These 8 T cell receptor beta chains were sequenced from one sample in a study of T cell changes during pregnancy in multiple sclerosis. Only in-frame clones appear in the TCRdb table, and some are missing; sequencing was by immunoSEQ multiplex PCR. The repertoire holds 50,000 or so clones, with just over 90% as singletons. This material consisted of CD8+ T cells from peripheral blood mononuclear cells, taken after pregnancy. These receptors came from a female donor with multiple sclerosis, enrolled in a pregnancy study.

This chain links TRBV7-3 with TRBJ2-2; 10 bases map to TRBD2. There are 20 residues in the CDR3. Germline-derived CDR1 and CDR2 are SGHTA and FQGTGA. The V and J ends lost 1 base and 0 bases, in that order; junction bases with no gene match: 11. The CDR3 DNA sequence: TGTGCCAGCAGCTTAAAACTAGCGGGGCCCTACGCCCCGAACACCGGGGAGCTGTTTTTT. The encoded protein is CASSLKLAGPYAPNTGELFF. Supplemented by reference TRBV7-3 and TRBJ2-2, the full variable domain reads GAGVSQTPSNKVTEKGKYVELRCDPISGHTALYWYRQSLGQGPEFLIYFQGTGAADDSGLPNDRFFAVRPEGSVSTLKIQRTERGDSAVYLCASSLKLAGPYAPNTGELFFGEGSRLTVL.

This clone has a handful of counts. The rearrangement joins TRBV7-9 to TRBJ1-2, with 7 bases aligning to TRBD1. V dropped 5 bases and J dropped 5; count of bases not matched to a gene: 11. Per germline, CDR1 SEHNR and CDR2 FQNEAQ (reference sequence). The CDR3 has 15 residues. In DNA, the CDR3 is TGTGCCAGCAGCCAGGGGGACACAGAGGCGTATGGCTACACCTTC. The encoded protein is CASSQGDTEAYGYTF. The variable domain in full, with the rest retrieved from reference TRBV7-9 and TRBJ1-2, is DTGVSQNPRHKITKRGQNVTFRCDPISEHNRLYWYRQTLGQGPEFLTYFQNEAQLEKSRLLSDRFSAERPKGSFSTLEIQRTEQGDSAMYLCASSQGDTEAYGYTFGSGTRLTVV.

The chain couples TRBV4-1 to TRBJ2-7; a weak D match, TRBD2 (5 bases). The CDR3 loop spans 13 amino acids. The V gene lost 4 bases and the J gene lost 6 bases, with 13 bases spanning the gap. The germline V gene encodes CDR1 MGHRA and CDR2 YSYEKL. The CDR3 spells CASSLPSGSEQYF. CDR3 in DNA: TGCGCCAGCAGCCTACCTTCGGGGAGCGAGCAGTACTTC.

The rearrangement uses TRBV10-1 and TRBJ2-7, with D perhaps matching TRBD1 (6 bases). The CDR3 length is 13 residues. The germline gives CDR1 WNHNN, CDR2 SYGVQD (reference sequence). The V end was cut by 5 bases, the J end by 3 bases, with 11 bases between. The CDR3 reads CASSTTGLYEQYF. CDR3 DNA sequence: TGCGCCAGCAGTACAACAGGGCTCTACGAGCAGTACTTC.

The chain carries TRBV27 and TRBJ2-2; 10 bases align to TRBD2. Trimming at V came to 7 bases and at J to 6 bases, leaving 14 bases not matched to a gene. Germline CDR1 MNHEY, CDR2 SMNVEV (reference sequence). The CDR3 covers 17 residues. CDR3 sequence: CASTPGLAGVNAGELFF. The CDR3 nucleotides are TGTGCCAGCACCCCTGGGCTAGCGGGGGTAAACGCCGGGGAGCTGTTTTTT.

V and J are TRBV19 and TRBJ2-3, with TRBD2 matching 8 bases. The CDR3 is 16 amino acids. The V segment lost 4 bases and the J segment 3 bases; nucleotides outside the gene matches: 9. Per germline, CDR1 LNHDA and CDR2 SQIVND (reference sequence). The CDR3 is CASSNGTRVWTDTQYF. The DNA of the CDR3 is TGTGCCAGTAGTAACGGGACTAGAGTGTGGACAGATACGCAGTATTTT.

The V gene is TRBV29-1, the J gene TRBJ2-2; a weak D match, TRBD2 (6 bases). Trimming removed 5 bases at V and 5 bases at J, with 18 bases between. In germline, CDR1 is SQVTM, CDR2 ANQGSEA. This CDR3 contains 15 residues. CDR3 sequence (DNA): TGCAGCGTTCAGACCGGACTACCGATTACCGGGGAGCTGTTTTTT. Translation gives CSVQTGLPITGELFF.

This clone was detected only once. The chain uses TRBV19 and TRBJ2-1, with 7 bases aligning to TRBD1. Losses at the gene ends were 7 bases for V and 2 bases for J; bases not matched to a gene: 8. CDR1 and CDR2 from the germline V gene are LNHDA and SQIVND (reference sequence). CDR3 length: 15 amino acids. CDR3 residues: CASTKGANAYNEQFF. The CDR3 coding sequence is TGTGCCAGTACGAAGGGGGCCAATGCCTACAATGAGCAGTTCTTC.